These 10 T cell receptor beta chains share one sample of origin, sequenced in a study of monozygotic twins with inflammatory bowel disease. From the 5' RACE reads, TCRdb lists one entry per CDR3 protein and no DNA. The sample is made up of some 400,000 distinct CDR3 sequences, and the top ten hold more than 2% of it. Material: blood. The source is a human donor with ulcerative colitis or Crohn's disease, or a healthy co-twin of an affected twin (not recorded which).

The chain employs TRBV20-1 and TRBJ1-1. This CDR3 contains 14 residues. Germline assignment: CDR1 DFQATT and CDR2 SNEGSKA (reference sequence). The CDR3 here is CSVKTGTSNTEAFF.

V and J are TRBV20-1 and TRBJ1-1. Germline CDR1 and CDR2: DFQATT and SNEGSKA (reference sequence). This CDR3 is built from 12 residues. CDR3 in amino acids: CSALDLGTEAFF.

The V gene is TRBV25-1, the J gene TRBJ1-2. Germline V gives CDR1 MGHDK, CDR2 SYGVNS. The CDR3 contains 15 residues. The CDR3 is CASSGSGTAGGGYTF.

V and J are TRBV4-1 and TRBJ1-1. This CDR3 spans 13 amino acids. CDR1 is MGHRA and CDR2 is YSYEKL in the germline V gene. The CDR3 protein is CASSQDPGTEAFF.

V usage is TRBV19 and J usage is TRBJ2-1; TCRdb indicates TRBD1, and absent DNA this call remains unverified. The CDR3 totals 18 residues. Germline-derived CDR1 and CDR2 are LNHDA and SQIVND (reference sequence). This CDR3 is CASSLKAGTGGVRNEQFF.

The chain couples TRBV20-1 to TRBJ2-7; there is no DNA to check the TCRdb D call of TRBD1. The CDR3 runs 14 residues. Germline lookup yields CDR1 DFQATT and CDR2 SNEGSKA (reference sequence). This CDR3 reads CSAPRDTSFYEQYF.

V and J are TRBV12-5 and TRBJ2-5. Germline loops: CDR1 LGHNT, CDR2 FRNRAP. The CDR3 is made up of 14 amino acids. CDR3 sequence: CASGLDGVEETQYF.

The chain links TRBV12-3 or TRBV12-4 to TRBJ2-3; TCRdb gives TRBD1 as the D gene, but with no DNA this cannot be confirmed. This CDR3 contains 13 residues. The CDR3 reads CASRRDITDTQYF.

This chain connects TRBV18 to TRBJ1-6. The V gene's germline CDR1 is KGHSH and CDR2 LQKENI. The CDR3 sequence is 13 residues long. CDR3 sequence: CASSPQFNSPLHF.

CDR3 in amino acids: CASSPSTGFDEQYF. This rearrangement joins TRBV7-2 to TRBJ2-7; as DNA is missing, the TRBD1 call by TCRdb cannot be tested. Germline lookup yields CDR1 SGHTA and CDR2 FQGNSA. The CDR3 consists of 14 residues. Looking up the rest from reference TRBV7-2 and TRBJ2-7 gives the full variable domain: GAGVSQSPSNKVTEKGKDVELRCDPISGHTALYWYRQSLGQGLEFLIYFQGNSAPDKSGLPSDRFSAERTGGSVSTLTIQRTQQEDSAVYLCASSPSTGFDEQYFGPGTRLTVT.